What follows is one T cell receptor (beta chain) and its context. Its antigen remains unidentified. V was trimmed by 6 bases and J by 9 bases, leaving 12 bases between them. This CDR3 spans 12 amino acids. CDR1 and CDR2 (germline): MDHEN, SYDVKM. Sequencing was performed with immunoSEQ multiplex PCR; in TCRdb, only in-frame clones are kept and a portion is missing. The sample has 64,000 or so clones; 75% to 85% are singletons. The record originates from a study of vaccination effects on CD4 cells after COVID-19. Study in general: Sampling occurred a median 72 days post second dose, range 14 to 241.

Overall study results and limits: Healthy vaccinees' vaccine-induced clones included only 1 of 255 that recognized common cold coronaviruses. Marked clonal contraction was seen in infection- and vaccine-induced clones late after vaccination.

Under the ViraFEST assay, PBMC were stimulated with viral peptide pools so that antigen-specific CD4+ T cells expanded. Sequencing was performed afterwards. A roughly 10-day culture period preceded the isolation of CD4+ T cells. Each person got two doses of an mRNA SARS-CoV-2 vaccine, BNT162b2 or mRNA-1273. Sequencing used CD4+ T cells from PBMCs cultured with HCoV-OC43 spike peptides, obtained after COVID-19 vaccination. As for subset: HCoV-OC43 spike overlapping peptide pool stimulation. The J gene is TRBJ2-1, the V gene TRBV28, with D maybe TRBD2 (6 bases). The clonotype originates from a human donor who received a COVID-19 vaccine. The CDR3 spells CASSSGVGEQFF. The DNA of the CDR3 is TGTGCCAGCAGCTCGGGGGTGGGTGAGCAGTTCTTC.